Presented here are 4 T cell receptor beta chains from one specimen sequenced in a study of T cell responses to AZD1222 COVID-19 vaccine. The data were produced by immunoSEQ multiplex PCR, yet TCRdb's version contains in-frame clones alone and is incomplete. The repertoire holds over 75,000 clones, with approximately 85% as singletons. The material was peripheral blood, obtained 28 days after the second AZD1222 dose. The source of these receptors is an adult who received the AZD1222 COVID-19 vaccine.

This chain uses TRBV2 with TRBJ1-1; weak D call: TRBD1 (6 bases). The V end lost 7 bases, the J end lost 7 bases, and 19 bases lay between the germline ends. The CDR3 consists of 14 residues. The germline gives CDR1 SNHLY, CDR2 FYNNEI. CDR3 DNA: TGTGCCAGCACTGGGGGGCGTGGGGCTCATGAAGCTTTCTTT. Its translation is CASTGGRGAHEAFF.

This rearrangement joins TRBV7-2 to TRBJ2-1; 7 bases line up with TRBD2. This CDR3 spans 15 amino acids. With 4 bases clipped from V and 5 bases from J, the junction kept 8 bases outside the gene matches. CDR1 and CDR2 (germline): SGHTA, FQGNSA. The CDR3 region has the DNA TGTGCCAGCAGCTCCCGACTAGCCGGGGACAATGAGCAGTTCTTC. It yields the protein CASSSRLAGDNEQFF.

The chain couples TRBV30 to TRBJ2-2; TRBD1 is a possible D gene (6 bases). V lost 3 bases to trimming and J lost 5 bases, with 19 bases between them. Looked up from germline, CDR1 is GTSNPN and CDR2 is SVGIG (reference sequence). This CDR3 region has 16 residues. The CDR3 sequence: CAWRELTGQETGELFF. DNA of the CDR3: TGTGCCTGGAGGGAGCTGACAGGTCAAGAGACCGGGGAGCTGTTTTTT.

This clone appeared once. This rearrangement joins TRBV10-2 to TRBJ2-7; TRBD1 matches at 7 bases. Trimming at V came to 3 bases and at J to 0 bases, leaving 8 bases not matched to a gene. The CDR3 contains 16 residues. Germline lookup yields CDR1 WSHSY and CDR2 SAAADI. The CDR3 spells CASSDQSGTASYEQYF. The CDR3 coding sequence is TGCGCCAGCAGTGATCAATCCGGGACAGCCTCCTACGAGCAGTACTTC.